This T cell receptor beta chain is from a study of T cells in Graves' hyperthyroidism and ophthalmopathy (dated by TCRdb to between 2018 and 2020). In terms of the full investigation: Peripheral blood samples were taken at the time of initial diagnosis, prior to any treatment. In more than 5 Graves' hyperthyroidism patients, the study also compared T-cell repertoires from thyroid tissue with T-cell repertoires from blood. The 100 or so discovery patients were divided at random into training and test sets in a 7:3 ratio. A discovery cohort of fewer than 110 patients, 43 with Graves' ophthalmopathy and 57 with stable Graves' hyperthyroidism, was used to find distinguishing TCR V-J signatures. An independent validation cohort of some 18 hyperthyroidism patients and 17 patients who later progressed to ophthalmopathy tested prospective prediction of ophthalmopathy. The paper describes TCR Vbeta CDR3 sequencing of some 130 peripheral blood samples, made up of some 42 ophthalmopathy patients, over 70 hyperthyroidism patients and 17 progressor patients. Once sampling was done, hyperthyroidism patients were given methimazole at a starting dose of 30 mg daily, whereas ophthalmopathy patients were given high-dose intravenous methylprednisolone.

The TCR beta CDR3 regions were amplified from the RNA transcripts. The TCR CDR3 was subjected to a first round of RT-PCR using the HTBI primer set and the Qiagen OneStep RT-PCR kit. Libraries were constructed in a second round of multiplex PCR, after which size selection and purification were performed. Sequencing of the libraries was done on an Illumina HiSeq2000 using paired-end 100 bp reads. In the source study's methods: Raw data were processed with SOAPnuke, discarding reads with adapters, uncalled bases, mean Phred below 15, or no exact constant-primer or identifier match. COPE v1.2.5 was used to merge high-quality paired reads, and clonotypes were defined as unique nucleotide sequences. MiTCR v1.1 was used to align the clonotypes against IMGT TRBV, TRBD and TRBJ reference segments. The analysis was restricted to V-J combinations with a frequency above 0.0001, which together covered 99% to 99.2% of the repertoires. A TCS score was defined as the ratio of F50 (clonal expansion) to E x V (chaos), with BLOSUM62-based TCRdist applied between CDR3 peptides within each V-J. Welch's t-statistics and random forest reduced 450 to 600 V-J features to 13, which were used in a naive Bayes classifier (R e1071). The raw public data were reprocessed by TCRdb itself: fastp quality trimming at Q25, MiXCR clonotype calling, in-frame beta chains only. When rows share a CDR3 protein, they turn into one entry using the most common DNA and genes. These V and J calls derive from TCRdb rather than the authors' analysis. Counted in this sample were approximately 610,000 distinct CDR3 sequences; roughly a sixth of them appeared once. Of the sample, under 20% falls within the top ten clones.

Stable Graves' hyperthyroidism was defined as the absence of progression to ophthalmopathy over 18 months of follow-up. Hyperthyroidism patients were newly diagnosed, with disease duration under 2 months, and aged 18 to 65 years. Any patient with an uncontrolled infection, another autoimmune disease, pregnancy or lactation was excluded. Diagnoses relied on clinical symptoms, serum thyroxine and TRAb, thyroid ultrasound and orbital computed tomography. PBMCs were separated from roughly 9.3 ml of fresh peripheral blood using Ficoll-Paque density gradient centrifugation. Total RNA was extracted with Trizol reagent, and quality was checked on an Agilent 2100 Bioanalyzer. Points on this clonotype: Its cognate antigen has yet to be identified. No clone much larger than this one lies a single base away; base qualities are absent.

Broader findings and caveats from the paper: A model built on a 13 V-J signature distinguished ophthalmopathy from stable hyperthyroidism, reaching around 88% sensitivity and about 81% specificity in cross-validation and 80%/75% in testing. In validation, the model predicted progression to ophthalmopathy a median of roughly 6.5 months before onset, with about 71% sensitivity and 72.22% specificity. Sample size was not statistically predetermined, and investigators were not blinded to group allocation. Most expanded thyroid clonotypes (frequency above 0.001) were also detected in blood, a finding suggesting that blood repertoires may reflect thyroid immune responses.

From V the trimming removes 4 bases and from J it removes 7 bases, while the gene matches leave 7 bases of the junction unaccounted for. The germline V gene gives CDR1 as SGHVS and CDR2 as FQNEAQ. The CDR3 runs 14 residues from the cysteine to the phenylalanine. Just CDR3 DNA is preserved here, 42 bases in frame from base 1. The sample consisted of blood. The rearranged chain carries TRBV7-8 and TRBJ1-1, and 9 bases in between align with TRBD1. The clonotype originates from a woman aged 18-29 years with Graves' hyperthyroidism. The DNA sequence is as follows: TGTGCCAGCAGCTCCCGGGACAGGGATGTTGAAGCTTTCTTT. Its protein is CASSSRDRDVEAFF.